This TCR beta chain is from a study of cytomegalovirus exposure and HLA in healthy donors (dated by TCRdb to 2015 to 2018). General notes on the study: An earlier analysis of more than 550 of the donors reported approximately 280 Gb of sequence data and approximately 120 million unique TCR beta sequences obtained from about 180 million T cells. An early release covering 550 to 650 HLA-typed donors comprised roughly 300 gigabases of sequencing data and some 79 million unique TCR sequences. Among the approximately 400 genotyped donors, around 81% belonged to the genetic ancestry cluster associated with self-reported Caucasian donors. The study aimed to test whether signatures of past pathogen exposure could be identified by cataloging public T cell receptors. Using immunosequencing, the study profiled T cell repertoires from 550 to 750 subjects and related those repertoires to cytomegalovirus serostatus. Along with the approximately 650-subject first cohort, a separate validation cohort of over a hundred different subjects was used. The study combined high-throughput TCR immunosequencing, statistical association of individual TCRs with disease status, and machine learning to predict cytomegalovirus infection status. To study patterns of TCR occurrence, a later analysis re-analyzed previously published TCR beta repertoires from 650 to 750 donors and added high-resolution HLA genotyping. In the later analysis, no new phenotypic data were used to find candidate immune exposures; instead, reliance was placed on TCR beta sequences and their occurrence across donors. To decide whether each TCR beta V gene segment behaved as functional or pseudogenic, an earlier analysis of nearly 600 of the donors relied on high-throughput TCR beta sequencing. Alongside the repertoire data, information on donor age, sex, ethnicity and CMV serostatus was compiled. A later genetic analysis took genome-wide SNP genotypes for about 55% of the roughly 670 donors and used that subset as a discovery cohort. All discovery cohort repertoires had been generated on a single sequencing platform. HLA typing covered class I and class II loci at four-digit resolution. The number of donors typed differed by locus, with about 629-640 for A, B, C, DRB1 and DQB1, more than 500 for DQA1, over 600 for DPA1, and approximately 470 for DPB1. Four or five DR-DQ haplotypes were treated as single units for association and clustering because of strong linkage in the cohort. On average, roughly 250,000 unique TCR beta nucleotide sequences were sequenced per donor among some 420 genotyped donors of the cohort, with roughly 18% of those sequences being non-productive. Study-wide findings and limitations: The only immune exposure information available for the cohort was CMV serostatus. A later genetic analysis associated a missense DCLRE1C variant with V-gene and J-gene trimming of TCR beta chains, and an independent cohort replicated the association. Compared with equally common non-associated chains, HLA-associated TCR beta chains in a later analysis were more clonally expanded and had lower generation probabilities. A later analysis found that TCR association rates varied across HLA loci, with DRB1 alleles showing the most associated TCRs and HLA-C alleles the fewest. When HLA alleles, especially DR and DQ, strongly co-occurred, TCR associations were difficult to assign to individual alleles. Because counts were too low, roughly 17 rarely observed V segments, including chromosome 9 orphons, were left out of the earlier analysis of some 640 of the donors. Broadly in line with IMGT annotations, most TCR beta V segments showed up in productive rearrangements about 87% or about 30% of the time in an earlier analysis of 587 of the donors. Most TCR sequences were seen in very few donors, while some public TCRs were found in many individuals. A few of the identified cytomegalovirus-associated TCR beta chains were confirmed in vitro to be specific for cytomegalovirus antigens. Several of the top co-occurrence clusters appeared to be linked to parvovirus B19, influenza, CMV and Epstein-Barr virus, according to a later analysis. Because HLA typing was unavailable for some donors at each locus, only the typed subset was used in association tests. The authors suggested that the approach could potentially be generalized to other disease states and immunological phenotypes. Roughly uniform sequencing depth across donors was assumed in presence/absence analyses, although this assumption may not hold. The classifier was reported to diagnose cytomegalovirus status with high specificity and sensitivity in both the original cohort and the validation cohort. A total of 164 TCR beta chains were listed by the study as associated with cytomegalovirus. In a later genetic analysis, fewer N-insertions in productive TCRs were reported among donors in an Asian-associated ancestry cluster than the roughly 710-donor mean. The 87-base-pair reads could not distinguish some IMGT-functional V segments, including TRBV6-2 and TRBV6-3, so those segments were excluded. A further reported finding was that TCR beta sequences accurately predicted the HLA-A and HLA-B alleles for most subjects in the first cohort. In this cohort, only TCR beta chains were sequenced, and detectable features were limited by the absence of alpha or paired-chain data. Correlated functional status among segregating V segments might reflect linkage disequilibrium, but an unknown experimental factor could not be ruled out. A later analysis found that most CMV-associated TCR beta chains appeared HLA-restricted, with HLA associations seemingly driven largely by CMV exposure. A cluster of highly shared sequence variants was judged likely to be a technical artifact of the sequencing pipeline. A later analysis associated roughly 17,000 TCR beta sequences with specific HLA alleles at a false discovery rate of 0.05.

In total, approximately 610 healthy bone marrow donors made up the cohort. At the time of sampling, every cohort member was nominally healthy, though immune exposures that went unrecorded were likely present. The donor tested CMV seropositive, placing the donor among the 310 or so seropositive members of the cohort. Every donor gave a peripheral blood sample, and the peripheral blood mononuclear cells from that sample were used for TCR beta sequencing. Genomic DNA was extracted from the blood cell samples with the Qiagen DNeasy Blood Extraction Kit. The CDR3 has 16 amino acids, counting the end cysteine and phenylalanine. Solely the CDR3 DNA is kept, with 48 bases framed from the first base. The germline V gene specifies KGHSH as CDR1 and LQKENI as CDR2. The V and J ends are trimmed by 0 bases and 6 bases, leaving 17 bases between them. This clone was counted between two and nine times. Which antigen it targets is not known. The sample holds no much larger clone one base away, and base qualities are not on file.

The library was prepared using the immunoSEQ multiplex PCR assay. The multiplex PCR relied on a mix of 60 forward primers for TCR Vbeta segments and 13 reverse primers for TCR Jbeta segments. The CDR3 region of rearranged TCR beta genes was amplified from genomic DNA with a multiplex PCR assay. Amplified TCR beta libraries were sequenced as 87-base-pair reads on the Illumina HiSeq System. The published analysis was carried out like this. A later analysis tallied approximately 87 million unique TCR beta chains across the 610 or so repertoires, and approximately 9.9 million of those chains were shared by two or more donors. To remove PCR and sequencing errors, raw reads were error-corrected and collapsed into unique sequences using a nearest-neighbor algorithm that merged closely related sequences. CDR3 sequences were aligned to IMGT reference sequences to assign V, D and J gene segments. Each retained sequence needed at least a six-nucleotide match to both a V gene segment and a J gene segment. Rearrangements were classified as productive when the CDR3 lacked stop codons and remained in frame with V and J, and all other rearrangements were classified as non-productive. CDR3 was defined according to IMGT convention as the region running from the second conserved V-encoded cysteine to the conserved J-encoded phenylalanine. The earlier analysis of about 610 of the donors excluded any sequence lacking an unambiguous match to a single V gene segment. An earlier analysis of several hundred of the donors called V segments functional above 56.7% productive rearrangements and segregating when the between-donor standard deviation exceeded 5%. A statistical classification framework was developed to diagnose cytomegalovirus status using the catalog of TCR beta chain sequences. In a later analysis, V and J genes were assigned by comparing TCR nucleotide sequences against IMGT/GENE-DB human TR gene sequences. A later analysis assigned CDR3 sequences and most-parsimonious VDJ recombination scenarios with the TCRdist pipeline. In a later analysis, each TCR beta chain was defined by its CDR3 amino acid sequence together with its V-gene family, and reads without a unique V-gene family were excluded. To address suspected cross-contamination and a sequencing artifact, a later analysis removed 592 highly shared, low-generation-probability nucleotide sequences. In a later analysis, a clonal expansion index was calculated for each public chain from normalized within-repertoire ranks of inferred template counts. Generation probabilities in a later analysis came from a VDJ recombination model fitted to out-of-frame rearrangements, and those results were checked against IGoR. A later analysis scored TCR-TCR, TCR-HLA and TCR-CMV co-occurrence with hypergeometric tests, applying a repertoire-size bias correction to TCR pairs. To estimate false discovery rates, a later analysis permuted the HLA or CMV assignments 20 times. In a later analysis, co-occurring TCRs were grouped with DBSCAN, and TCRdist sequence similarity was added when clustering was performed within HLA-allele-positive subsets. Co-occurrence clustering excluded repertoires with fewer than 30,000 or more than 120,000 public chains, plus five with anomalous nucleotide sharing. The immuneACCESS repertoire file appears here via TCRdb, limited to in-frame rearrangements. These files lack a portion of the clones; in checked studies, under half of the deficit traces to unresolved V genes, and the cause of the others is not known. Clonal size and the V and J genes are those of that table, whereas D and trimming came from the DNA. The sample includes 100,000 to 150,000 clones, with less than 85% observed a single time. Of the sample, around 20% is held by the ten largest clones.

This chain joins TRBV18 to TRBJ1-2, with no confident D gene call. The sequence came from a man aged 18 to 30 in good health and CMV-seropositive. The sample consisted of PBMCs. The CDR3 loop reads CASSPPPASGLHGYTF. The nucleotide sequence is TGTGCCAGCTCACCACCGCCCGCTTCTGGACTGCATGGCTACACCTTC.